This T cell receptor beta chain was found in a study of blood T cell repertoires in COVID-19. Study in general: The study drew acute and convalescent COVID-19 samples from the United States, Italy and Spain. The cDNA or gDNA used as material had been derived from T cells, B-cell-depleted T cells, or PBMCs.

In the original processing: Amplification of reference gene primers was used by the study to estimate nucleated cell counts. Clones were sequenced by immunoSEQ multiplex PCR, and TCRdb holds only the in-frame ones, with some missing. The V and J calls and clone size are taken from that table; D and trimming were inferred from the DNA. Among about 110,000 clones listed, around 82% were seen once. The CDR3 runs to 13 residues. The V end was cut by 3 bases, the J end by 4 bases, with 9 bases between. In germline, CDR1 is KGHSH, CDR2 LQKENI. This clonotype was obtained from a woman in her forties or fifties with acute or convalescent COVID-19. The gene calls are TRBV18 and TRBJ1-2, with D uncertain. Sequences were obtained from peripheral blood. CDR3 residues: CASSPGLSYGYTF. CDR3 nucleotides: TGTGCCAGCTCACCTGGGCTGTCCTATGGCTACACCTTC.